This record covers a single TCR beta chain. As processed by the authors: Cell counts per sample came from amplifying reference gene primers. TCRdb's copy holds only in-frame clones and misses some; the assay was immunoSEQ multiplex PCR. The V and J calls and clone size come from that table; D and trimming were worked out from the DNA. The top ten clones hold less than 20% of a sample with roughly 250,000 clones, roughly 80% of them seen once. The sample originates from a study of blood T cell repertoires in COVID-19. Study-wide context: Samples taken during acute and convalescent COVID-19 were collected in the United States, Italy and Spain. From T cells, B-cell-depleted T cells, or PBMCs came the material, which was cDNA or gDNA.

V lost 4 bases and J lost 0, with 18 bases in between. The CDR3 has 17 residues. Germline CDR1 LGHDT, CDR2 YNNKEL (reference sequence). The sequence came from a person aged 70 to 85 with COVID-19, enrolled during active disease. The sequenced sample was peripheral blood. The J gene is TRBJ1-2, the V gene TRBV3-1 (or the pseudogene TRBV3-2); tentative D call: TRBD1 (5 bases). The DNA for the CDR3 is TGTGCCAGCAGCCGGGTTGGCGCCAGGGTGACTAACTATGGCTACACCTTC. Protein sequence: CASSRVGARVTNYGYTF.